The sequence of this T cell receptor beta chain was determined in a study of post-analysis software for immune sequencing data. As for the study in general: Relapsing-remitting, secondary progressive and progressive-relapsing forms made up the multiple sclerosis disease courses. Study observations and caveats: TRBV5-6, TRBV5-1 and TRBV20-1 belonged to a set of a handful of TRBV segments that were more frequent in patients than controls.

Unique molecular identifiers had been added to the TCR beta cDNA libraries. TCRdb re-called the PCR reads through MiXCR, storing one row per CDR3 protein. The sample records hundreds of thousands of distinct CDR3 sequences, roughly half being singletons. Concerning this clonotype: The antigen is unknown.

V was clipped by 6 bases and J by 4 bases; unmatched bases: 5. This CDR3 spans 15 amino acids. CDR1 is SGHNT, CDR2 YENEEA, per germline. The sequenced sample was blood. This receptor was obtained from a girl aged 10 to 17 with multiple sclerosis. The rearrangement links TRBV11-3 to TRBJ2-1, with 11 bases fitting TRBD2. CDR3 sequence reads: CASSSSSGGYNEQFF. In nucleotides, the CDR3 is TGTGCCAGCAGTTCCTCTAGCGGGGGGTACAATGAGCAGTTCTTC.